This TCR beta chain was found in a study of cytomegalovirus exposure and HLA in healthy donors. 60 Vbeta and 13 Jbeta primers were used in PCR. Libraries were prepared by immunoSEQ multiplex PCR; TCRdb keeps only in-frame clonotypes and omits some of them. In the table there are some 190,000 clones, more than 75% of which are singletons. The CDR3 loop spans 15 amino acids. Germline V gene lookup returns CDR1 SEHNR and CDR2 FQNEAQ (reference sequence). Between the trimmed V and J ends, which lost 1 base and 6 bases, there was a span of 12 bases. The study, taken as a whole, reports: It emerged from a later analysis that several of the most significant clusters appeared to be linked to common viral pathogens. Testing in vitro showed a few CMV-associated chains specific for CMV antigens. It was shown in a later analysis that HLA-associated TCR beta chains were more clonally expanded than other, equally common chains.

Note on this clone: Its target is not known.

This receptor was obtained from a woman between 25 and 40 years old in good health and CMV-seropositive. The specimen was PBMCs. J is TRBJ1-4 and V is TRBV7-9; a possible D gene is TRBD1 (5 bases). The CDR3 DNA follows: TGTGCCAGCAGCTTAGGAGTTGGGGCGTATGAAAAACTGTTTTTT. Residues: CASSLGVGAYEKLFF.